This T cell receptor beta chain was recorded in a study of cytomegalovirus exposure and HLA in healthy donors. Study-level results: Listed as cytomegalovirus-associated were 150 to 200 TCR beta chains. Earlier analysis looked at TCR beta V segments, and most were productive about 90% or about 30% of the time. TCR beta V- and J-gene trimming, according to a later analysis, was linked to a missense DCLRE1C variant.

Primers: 60 Vbeta forward and 13 Jbeta reverse. Clones were read by immunoSEQ multiplex PCR, and TCRdb kept only the in-frame ones, dropping some. The profile shows around 180,000 clones, about 81% of them singletons. The V and J ends lost 4 bases and 0 bases, in that order; junction bases with no gene match: 7. CDR3 length equals 17 residues. Looked up from germline, CDR1 is KGHSH and CDR2 is LQKENI. With respect to this clone: Its antigen is unidentified.

This TCR derives from a man between 18 and 35 years old in good health and CMV-seronegative. V and J are TRBV18 and TRBJ2-2, with TRBD2 identical over 8 bases. Sequenced sample: PBMCs. The CDR3 loop is CASSRTSGGTNTGELFF. The CDR3 DNA reads as TGTGCCAGCTCACGAACCAGCGGGGGAACGAACACCGGGGAGCTGTTTTTT.